This TCR beta chain was captured in a study of blood T cell repertoires in COVID-19. Study-level background: The United States, Italy and Spain supplied acute and convalescent COVID-19 samples. Sample material is recorded as cDNA or gDNA derived from T cells, B-cell-depleted T cells, or PBMCs.

This clone was detected once. Authors' analysis steps: Reference gene primer amplification in the assay estimated nucleated cell counts. Some clones are missing from TCRdb's copy, which holds only in-frame ones; the method was immunoSEQ multiplex PCR. D and trimming were read from the DNA, whereas the V and J calls and clone size are those reported in that table. The sample shows 55,000 to 65,000 clones, approximately 84% of them seen only once. The sequencing sample was made of peripheral blood. The clonotype originates from a man aged 60 to 75 with acute or convalescent COVID-19.

The chain's CDR3 is CALNRGKREQYF. CDR3 nucleotides: TGTGCCTTGAACAGGGGAAAGCGCGAGCAGTACTTC. V usage is TRBV30 and J usage is TRBJ2-7, with 7 positions matching TRBD1. The CDR3 has 12 amino acids. CDR1 and CDR2 from the germline V gene are GTSNPN and SVGIG (reference sequence). Trimming removed 7 bases from V and 6 bases from J; junction bases left unmatched: 9.